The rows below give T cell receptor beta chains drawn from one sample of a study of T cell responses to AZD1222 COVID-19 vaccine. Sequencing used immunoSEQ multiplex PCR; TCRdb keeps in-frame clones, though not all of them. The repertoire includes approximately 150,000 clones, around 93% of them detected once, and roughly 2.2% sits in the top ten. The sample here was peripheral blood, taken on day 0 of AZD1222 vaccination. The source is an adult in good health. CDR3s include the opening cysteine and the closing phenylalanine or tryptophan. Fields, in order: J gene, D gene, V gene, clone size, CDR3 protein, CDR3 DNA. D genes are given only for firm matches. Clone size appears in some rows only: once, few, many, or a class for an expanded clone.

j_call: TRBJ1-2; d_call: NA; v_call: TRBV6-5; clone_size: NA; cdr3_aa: CASSYSTQGHNYGYTF; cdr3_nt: TGTGCCAGCAGTTACTCGACACAGGGCCATAACTATGGCTACACCTTC
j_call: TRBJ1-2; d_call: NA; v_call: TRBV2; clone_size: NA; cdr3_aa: CASTLEVGGPTF; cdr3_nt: TGTGCCAGCACCCTCGAGGTGGGCGGGCCGACCTTC
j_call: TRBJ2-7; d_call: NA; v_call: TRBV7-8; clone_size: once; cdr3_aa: CASSFTTGRAYEQYF; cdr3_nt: TGTGCCAGCAGCTTTACTACGGGTCGCGCCTACGAGCAGTACTTC
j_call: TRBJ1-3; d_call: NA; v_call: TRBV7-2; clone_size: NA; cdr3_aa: CASAKSGNTIYF; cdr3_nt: TGTGCCAGCGCTAAAAGTGGAAACACCATATATTTT
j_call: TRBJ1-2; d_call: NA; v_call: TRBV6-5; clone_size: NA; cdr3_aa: CASSYSINYGYTF; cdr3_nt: TGTGCCAGCAGTTACAGCATTAACTATGGCTACACCTTC
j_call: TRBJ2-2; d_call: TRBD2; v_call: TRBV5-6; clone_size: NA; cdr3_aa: CASSALAGGLTGELFF; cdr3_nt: TGTGCCAGCAGCGCACTAGCGGGGGGGCTGACCGGGGAGCTGTTTTTT
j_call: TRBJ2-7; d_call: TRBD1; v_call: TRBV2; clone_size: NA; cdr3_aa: CASRDDRAIYEQYF; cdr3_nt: TGTGCCAGCAGGGATGACAGGGCAATCTACGAGCAGTACTTC
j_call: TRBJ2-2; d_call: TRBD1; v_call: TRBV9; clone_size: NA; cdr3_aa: CASTGTGDTGELFF; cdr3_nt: TGTGCCAGCACCGGGACAGGGGACACCGGGGAGCTGTTTTTT
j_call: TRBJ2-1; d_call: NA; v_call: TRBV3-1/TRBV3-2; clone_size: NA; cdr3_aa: CASSQDSGRHNEQFF; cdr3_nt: TGTGCCAGCAGCCAAGATTCTGGCCGACACAATGAGCAGTTCTTC
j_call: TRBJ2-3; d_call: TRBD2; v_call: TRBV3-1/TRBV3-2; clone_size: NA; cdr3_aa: CASSQTPGGSADTQYF; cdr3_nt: TGTGCCAGCAGCCAAACCCCGGGGGGTAGCGCAGATACGCAGTATTTT
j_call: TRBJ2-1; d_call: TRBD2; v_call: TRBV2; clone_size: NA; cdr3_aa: CASRYSLAGEQFF; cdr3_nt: TGTGCCAGCAGATACAGTCTAGCGGGTGAGCAGTTCTTC
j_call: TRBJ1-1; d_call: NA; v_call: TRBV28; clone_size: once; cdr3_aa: CASRGGNTEAFF; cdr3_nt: TGTGCCAGCAGGGGTGGAAACACTGAAGCTTTCTTT
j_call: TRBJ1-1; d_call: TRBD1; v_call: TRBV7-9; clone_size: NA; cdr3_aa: CASSIDRGAFF; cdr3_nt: TGTGCCAGCAGCATAGACAGGGGCGCTTTCTTT
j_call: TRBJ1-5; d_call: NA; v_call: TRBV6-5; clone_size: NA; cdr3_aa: CASCEGVNQPQHF; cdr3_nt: TGTGCCAGCTGCGAGGGAGTCAATCAGCCCCAGCATTTT
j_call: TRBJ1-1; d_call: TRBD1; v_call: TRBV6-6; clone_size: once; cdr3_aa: CASIPGQGATEAFF; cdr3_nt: TGTGCCAGCATCCCGGGACAGGGGGCGACTGAAGCTTTCTTT
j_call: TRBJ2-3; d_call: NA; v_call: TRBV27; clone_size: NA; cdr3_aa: CASSIYRTDTQYF; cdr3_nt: TGTGCCAGCAGCATCTACCGCACAGATACGCAGTATTTT
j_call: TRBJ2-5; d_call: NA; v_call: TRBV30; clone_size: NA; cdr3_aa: CAWSFRQETQYF; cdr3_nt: TGTGCCTGGAGTTTCAGGCAAGAGACCCAGTACTTC
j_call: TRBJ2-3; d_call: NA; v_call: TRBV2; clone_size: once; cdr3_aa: CASTPSTDTQYF; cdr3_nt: TGTGCCAGCACCCCCTCCACAGATACGCAGTATTTT
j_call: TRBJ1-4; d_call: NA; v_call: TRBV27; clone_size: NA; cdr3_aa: CASRGMYPTEKLFF; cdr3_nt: TGTGCCAGCAGAGGGATGTATCCGACGGAAAAACTGTTTTTT
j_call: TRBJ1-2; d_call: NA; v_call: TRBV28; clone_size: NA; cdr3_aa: CASMIEVGGAGYTF; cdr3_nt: TGTGCCAGCATGATAGAAGTGGGGGGAGCTGGCTACACCTTC
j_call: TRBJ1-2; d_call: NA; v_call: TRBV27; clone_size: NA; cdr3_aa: CASSHEGGGRYGYTF; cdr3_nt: TGTGCCAGCAGTCACGAAGGGGGTGGCCGTTATGGCTACACCTTC
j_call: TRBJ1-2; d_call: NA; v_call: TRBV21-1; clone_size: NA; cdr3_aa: CASRRQRASNGYTF; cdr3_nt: TGTGCCAGCAGACGTCAAAGGGCCTCCAATGGCTACACCTTC
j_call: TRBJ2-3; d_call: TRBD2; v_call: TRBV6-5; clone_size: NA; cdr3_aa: CASSWGGVGTDTQYF; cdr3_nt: TGTGCCAGCAGTTGGGGGGGGGTTGGGACAGATACGCAGTATTTT
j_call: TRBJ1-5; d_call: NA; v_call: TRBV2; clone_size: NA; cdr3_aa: CASSVRAHQPQHF; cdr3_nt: TGTGCCAGCAGTGTCAGGGCGCATCAGCCCCAGCATTTT
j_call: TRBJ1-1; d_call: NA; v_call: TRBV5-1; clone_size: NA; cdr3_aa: CASSLWGLGSNTEAFF; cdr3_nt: TGCGCCAGCAGCTTGTGGGGCTTGGGATCAAACACTGAAGCTTTCTTT
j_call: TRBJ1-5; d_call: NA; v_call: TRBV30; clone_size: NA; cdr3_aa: CAWSAKNQPQHF; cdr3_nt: TGTGCCTGGAGTGCCAAGAATCAGCCCCAGCATTTT
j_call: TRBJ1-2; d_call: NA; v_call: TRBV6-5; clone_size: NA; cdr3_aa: CASSYGSGLNYGYTF; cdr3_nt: TGTGCCAGCAGTTACGGTTCTGGACTTAACTATGGCTACACCTTC
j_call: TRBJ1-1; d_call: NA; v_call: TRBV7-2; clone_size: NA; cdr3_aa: CASSIRWGATEAFF; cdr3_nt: TGTGCCAGCTCCATAAGGTGGGGGGCTACTGAAGCTTTCTTT
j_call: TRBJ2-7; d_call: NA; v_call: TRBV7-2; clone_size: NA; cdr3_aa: CASSNPPGSYEQYF; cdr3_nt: TGTGCCAGCAGCAACCCCCCAGGCTCCTACGAGCAGTACTTC
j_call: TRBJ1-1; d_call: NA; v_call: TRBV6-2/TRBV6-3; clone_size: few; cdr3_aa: CASSYSLYRVNTEAFF; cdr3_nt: TGTGCCAGCAGTTACTCATTGTACAGGGTGAACACTGAAGCTTTCTTT
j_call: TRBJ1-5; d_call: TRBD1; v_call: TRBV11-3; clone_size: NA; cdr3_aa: CASSNRQGTQPQHF; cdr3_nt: TGTGCCAGCAGCAATAGACAGGGAACTCAGCCCCAGCATTTT
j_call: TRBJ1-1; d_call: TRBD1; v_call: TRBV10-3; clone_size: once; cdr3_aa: CATLPGQGAQDTEAFF; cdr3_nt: TGTGCCACGTTACCGGGACAGGGGGCTCAGGACACTGAAGCTTTCTTT
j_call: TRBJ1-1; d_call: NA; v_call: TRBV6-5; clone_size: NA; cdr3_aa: CASYRRGGMNTEAFF; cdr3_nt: TGTGCCAGCTATCGGAGGGGGGGGATGAACACTGAAGCTTTCTTT
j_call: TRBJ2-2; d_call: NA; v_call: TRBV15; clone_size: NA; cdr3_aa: CATSRETPGTGSASGSVGELFF; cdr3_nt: TGTGCCACCAGCAGAGAAACACCCGGGACAGGGTCCGCTAGCGGGAGCGTCGGGGAGCTGTTTTTT
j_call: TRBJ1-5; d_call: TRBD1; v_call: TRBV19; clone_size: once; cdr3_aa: CASSPHRDRIHQPQHF; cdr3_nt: TGTGCCAGTAGCCCCCACCGGGACAGAATCCATCAGCCCCAGCATTTT
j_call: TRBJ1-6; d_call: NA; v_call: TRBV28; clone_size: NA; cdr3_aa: CASFTGNNSPLHF; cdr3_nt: TGTGCCAGCTTTACAGGGAATAATTCACCCCTCCACTTT
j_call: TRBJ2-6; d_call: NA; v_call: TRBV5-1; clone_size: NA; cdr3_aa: CASSLVTGGANVLTF; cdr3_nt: TGCGCCAGCAGCTTGGTGACCGGCGGGGCCAACGTCCTGACTTTC
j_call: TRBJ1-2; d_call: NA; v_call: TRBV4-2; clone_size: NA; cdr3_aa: CASSQQGYGYTF; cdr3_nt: TGTGCCAGCAGCCAACAGGGGTATGGCTACACCTTC
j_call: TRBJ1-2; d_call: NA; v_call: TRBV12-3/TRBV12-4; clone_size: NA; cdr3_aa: CASGLTESYGYTF; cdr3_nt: TGTGCCAGCGGCCTAACAGAGAGCTATGGCTACACCTTC
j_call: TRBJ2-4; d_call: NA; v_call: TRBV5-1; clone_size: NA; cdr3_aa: CASRQQDFPKNIQYF; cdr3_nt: TGCGCCAGCAGACAACAGGACTTCCCCAAAAACATTCAGTACTTC